The clone carrying this T cell receptor (beta chain) has just a few counts. Its antigen is still unknown. The entry originates in a study of a mutant IDH1 vaccine in newly diagnosed glioma. Study as a whole: Of treated patients, 62.5% were men and about 38% women, averaging around 40 years. Most had both radiotherapy and temozolomide beforehand; others had only one.

The data were produced by immunoSEQ multiplex PCR, yet TCRdb's version contains in-frame clones alone and is incomplete. In the table there are tens of thousands of clones, less than 90% of which are singletons. Germline V CDR1 and CDR2: SGDLS, YYNGEE. Trimming cost V 3 bases and J 6 bases; bases outside gene matches: 7. The CDR3 consists of 15 residues. The time point is: week 35, safety follow-up. What each vaccine dose contained was 300 ug of mutant IDH1 20-mer peptide, accompanied by topical imiquimod. Patients had eight vaccinations, in weeks 1, 3, 5, 7, 11, 15, 19 and 23. There were new WHO grade 3 or 4 astrocytomas in the donors, and these were IDH1-mutant and ATRX-lost.

Sequenced material: PBMCs, taken from a glioma patient whose treatment included an IDH1 peptide vaccine. This chain uses TRBV9 with TRBJ1-5; 9 nucleotides line up with TRBD1. This TCR was sampled from a man aged 25-45 years with glioma. The CDR3 region is CASSEGTGRPQPQHF. The CDR3 DNA is TGTGCCAGCAGCGAAGGGACAGGGAGGCCTCAGCCCCAGCATTTT.